One and the same sample provided the 13 T cell receptor beta chains below, sequenced in a study of PD-1 blockade in classical Hodgkin lymphoma. The data were produced by immunoSEQ multiplex PCR, yet TCRdb's version contains in-frame clones alone and is incomplete. The sample has under 6,500 clones, 85% to 90% seen once. Regarding time point: newly diagnosed, previously untreated cHL patient sample. CD8+ T cell isolation from thawed PBMCs was performed by magnetic negative selection. The sequencing sample was made of CD8+ T cells from blood. All receptors come from a human donor with classical Hodgkin lymphoma.

This chain connects TRBV12-5 to TRBJ2-1; 8 bases match TRBD2. Germline loops: CDR1 LGHNT, CDR2 FRNRAP. This CDR3 comprises 16 residues. The ends lost 0 bases at V and 9 bases at J; junction bases unmatched: 10. The CDR3 DNA sequence: TGTGCTAGTGGTTTGGTAAAAAGCGGGAGTGACGTTGAGCAGTTCTTC. As protein: CASGLVKSGSDVEQFF.

V is TRBV6-1 and J is TRBJ2-7; 10 bases match TRBD1. Per the germline V gene, CDR1 is MNHNS and CDR2 is SASEGT. Trimming at V came to 6 bases and at J to 2 bases, leaving 7 bases not matched to a gene. The CDR3 is made up of 15 amino acids. In nucleotides, the CDR3 is TGTGCCAGCAGACGACAGGGGGCCGGGCCCTACGAGCAGTACTTC. Its translation is CASRRQGAGPYEQYF.

The J gene is TRBJ2-7, the V gene TRBV7-8, with D uncertain. The CDR3 consists of 11 residues. Trimming left V 5 bases short and J 3 bases short, with 5 bases between. From germline, CDR1 is SGHVS and CDR2 FQNEAQ. CDR3 sequence reads: CASSGIYEQYF. DNA for the CDR3: TGTGCCAGCAGCGGGATCTACGAGCAGTACTTC.

V gene TRBV7-2 combines with J gene TRBJ1-5; 7 bases fit TRBD1. Germline CDR1 reads SGHTA; CDR2 reads FQGNSA. The V gene end was trimmed by 2 bases and the J gene end by 1 base; junction bases not matched to a gene: 2. The CDR3 is 15 amino acids. CDR3 bases: TGTGCCAGCAGCTTACAGGGGGAAAGCAATCAGCCCCAGCATTTT. Translated, it gives CASSLQGESNQPQHF.

The rearrangement joins TRBV25-1 to TRBJ2-3; 11 bases agree with TRBD2. With V trimmed by 2 bases and J by 2 bases, 6 bases remained unmatched. The CDR3 has 17 residues. Germline V gives CDR1 MGHDK, CDR2 SYGVNS. The CDR3 loop is CASSELLAGGLTDTQYF. The CDR3 DNA follows: TGTGCCAGCAGTGAACTGCTAGCGGGAGGACTCACAGATACGCAGTATTTT. Full variable domain (missing parts from reference TRBV25-1 and TRBJ2-3): EADIYQTPRYLVIGTGKKITLECSQTMGHDKMYWYQQDPGMELHLIHYSYGVNSTEKGDLSSESTVSRIRTEHFPLTLESARPSHTSQYLCASSELLAGGLTDTQYFGPGTRLTVL.

The J gene is TRBJ2-3, the V gene TRBV7-2, with 7 bases that match TRBD2. This CDR3 is built from 17 residues. V lost 2 bases to trimming and J lost 4 bases; unmatched junction nucleotides: 12. CDR1 and CDR2 from the germline V gene are SGHTA and FQGNSA. CDR3 in DNA: TGTGCCAGCAGCTTACGCTCCGGGACTACCTTCGCAGATACGCAGTATTTT. It encodes CASSLRSGTTFADTQYF.

In its sample, this clone was seen once. V gene TRBV6-4 combines with J gene TRBJ2-1; 9 bases map to TRBD2. The germline V gene encodes CDR1 MRHNA and CDR2 SNTAGT. This CDR3 has 15 amino acids. J lost 9 bases, V lost 0 bases, and 6 bases had no gene match. The CDR3 sequence is CASSDSLAGVVEQFF. The CDR3 DNA is TGTGCCAGCAGTGACTCTTTAGCGGGAGTTGTTGAGCAGTTCTTC.

This clone appeared a few times. The chain joins TRBV7-9 to TRBJ1-1, with D perhaps TRBD1 (6 bases). CDR1 and CDR2 (germline): SEHNR, FQNEAQ (reference sequence). V was trimmed by 3 bases and J by 4 bases, leaving 9 bases between them. The CDR3 contains 13 residues. CDR3 nucleotides: TGTGCCAGCAGCTTGCAGGGGAGCACTGAAGCTTTCTTT. Residues: CASSLQGSTEAFF.

The V call is TRBV6-4, the J call TRBJ2-3; D is ambiguous. Trimming removed 3 bases at V and 0 bases at J, with 4 bases between. The CDR3 runs to 13 residues. Germline values: CDR1 MRHNA, CDR2 SNTAGT. The CDR3 spells CASSEDSTDTQYF. The CDR3 bases are TGTGCCAGCAGTGAGGACAGCACAGATACGCAGTATTTT.

V is TRBV6-5 and J is TRBJ2-7; D unclear. Germline lookup yields CDR1 MNHEY and CDR2 SVGAGI. This CDR3 is 15 amino acids long. V lost 0 bases and J lost 5, with 14 bases in between. CDR3 coding DNA: TGTGCCAGCAGTTACTCCGGTTGGGAAACCGACGAGCAGTACTTC. This codes for CASSYSGWETDEQYF.

The V and J genes are TRBV7-9 and TRBJ2-7; unclear D gene. Looked up from germline, CDR1 is SEHNR and CDR2 is FQNEAQ (reference sequence). The CDR3 is made up of 13 amino acids. Trimming removed 3 bases from V and 3 bases from J, with 9 bases in between. The CDR3 DNA reads as TGTGCCAGCAGCTTGGGGTACTACTACGAGCAGTACTTC. It specifies CASSLGYYYEQYF.

DNA for the CDR3: TGCGCCAGCAGTCTAGCGGGGAATGAGCAGTTCTTC. It yields the protein CASSLAGNEQFF. V and J are TRBV4-1 and TRBJ2-1, with 9 bases identical to TRBD2. Germline lookup yields CDR1 MGHRA and CDR2 YSYEKL. The CDR3 has 12 residues. With V trimmed by 6 bases and J by 7 bases, 1 base remained unmatched.

The chain combines TRBV6-1 with TRBJ1-3; D not certain. The CDR3 sequence is 14 residues long. Trimming took off 4 bases at V and 1 base at J, with 8 bases between the two ends. Germline-derived CDR1 and CDR2 are MNHNS and SASEGT. DNA for the CDR3: TGTGCCAGCAGTGTGGTAGGATCTGGAAACACCATATATTTT. Residues: CASSVVGSGNTIYF.